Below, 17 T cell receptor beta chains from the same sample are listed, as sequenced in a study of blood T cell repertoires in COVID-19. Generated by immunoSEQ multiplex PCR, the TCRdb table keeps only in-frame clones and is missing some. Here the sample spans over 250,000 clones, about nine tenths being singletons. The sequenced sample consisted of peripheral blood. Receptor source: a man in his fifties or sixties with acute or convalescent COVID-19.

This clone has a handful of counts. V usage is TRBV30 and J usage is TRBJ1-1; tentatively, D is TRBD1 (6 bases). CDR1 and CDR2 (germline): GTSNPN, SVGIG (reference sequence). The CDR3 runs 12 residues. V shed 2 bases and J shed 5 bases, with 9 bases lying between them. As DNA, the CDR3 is TGTGCCTGGAGTCCTACAGGGACTGAAGCTTTCTTT. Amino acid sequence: CAWSPTGTEAFF.

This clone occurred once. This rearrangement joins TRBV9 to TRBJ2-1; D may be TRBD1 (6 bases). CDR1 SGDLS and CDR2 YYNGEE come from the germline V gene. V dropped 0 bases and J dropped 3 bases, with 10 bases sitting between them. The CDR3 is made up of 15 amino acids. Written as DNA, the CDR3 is TGTGCCAGCAGCGTAGGGCAGGGGTTCTACAATGAGCAGTTCTTC. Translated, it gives CASSVGQGFYNEQFF.

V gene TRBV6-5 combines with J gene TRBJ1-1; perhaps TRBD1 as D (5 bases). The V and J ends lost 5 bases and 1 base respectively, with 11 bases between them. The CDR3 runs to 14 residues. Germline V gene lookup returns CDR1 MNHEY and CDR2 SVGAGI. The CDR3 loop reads CASSNRQSNTEAFF. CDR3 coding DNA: TGTGCCAGCAGTAACAGACAGTCGAACACTGAAGCTTTCTTT.

The CDR3 loop is CASSDAGARAFF. In nucleotides, the CDR3 is TGCGCCAGCAGTGATGCGGGGGCCCGTGCTTTCTTT. The rearrangement uses TRBV10-1 and TRBJ1-1; maybe TRBD1 (6 bases). Germline values: CDR1 WNHNN, CDR2 SYGVQD (reference sequence). The CDR3 totals 12 residues. The V gene lost 3 bases and the J gene lost 11 bases, with 13 bases spanning the gap.

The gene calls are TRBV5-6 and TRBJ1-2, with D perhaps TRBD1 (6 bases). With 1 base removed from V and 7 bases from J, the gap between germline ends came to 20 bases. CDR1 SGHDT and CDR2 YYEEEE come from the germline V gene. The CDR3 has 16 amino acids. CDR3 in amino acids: CASSLRTTGSAPGYTF. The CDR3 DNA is TGTGCCAGCAGCTTGAGAACGACAGGTTCGGCGCCTGGCTACACCTTC.

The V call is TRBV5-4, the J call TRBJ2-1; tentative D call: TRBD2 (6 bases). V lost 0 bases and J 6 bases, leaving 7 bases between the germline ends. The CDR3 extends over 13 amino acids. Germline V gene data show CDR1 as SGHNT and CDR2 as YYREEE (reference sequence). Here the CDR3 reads CASSLGTTNEQFF. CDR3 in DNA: TGTGCCAGCAGCTTGGGGACTACCAATGAGCAGTTCTTC.

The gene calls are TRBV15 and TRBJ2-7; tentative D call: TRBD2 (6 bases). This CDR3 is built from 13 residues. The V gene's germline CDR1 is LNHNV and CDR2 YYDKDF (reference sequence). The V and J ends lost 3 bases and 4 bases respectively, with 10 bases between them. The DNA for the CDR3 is TGTGCCACCAGCAGGGGACTGGAATACGAGCAGTACTTC. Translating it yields CATSRGLEYEQYF. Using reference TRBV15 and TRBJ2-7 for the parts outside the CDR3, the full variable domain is DAMVIQNPRYQVTQFGKPVTLSCSQTLNHNVMYWYQQKSSQAPKLLFHYYDKDFNNEADTPDNFQSRRPNTSFCFLDIRSPGLGDTAMYLCATSRGLEYEQYFGPGTRLTVT.

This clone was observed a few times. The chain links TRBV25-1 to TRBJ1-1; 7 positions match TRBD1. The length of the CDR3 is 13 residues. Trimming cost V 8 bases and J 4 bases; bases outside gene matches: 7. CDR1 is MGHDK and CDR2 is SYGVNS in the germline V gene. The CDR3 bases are TGTGCCAGCGCTCGACAGGGCGGCACTGAAGCTTTCTTT. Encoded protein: CASARQGGTEAFF.

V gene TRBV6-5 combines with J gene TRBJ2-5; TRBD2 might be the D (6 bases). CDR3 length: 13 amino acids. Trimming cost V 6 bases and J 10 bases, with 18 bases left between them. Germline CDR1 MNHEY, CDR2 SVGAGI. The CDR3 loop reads CASSRDSPQNQYF. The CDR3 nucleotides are TGTGCCAGCAGCCGGGACTCTCCCCAAAACCAGTACTTC.

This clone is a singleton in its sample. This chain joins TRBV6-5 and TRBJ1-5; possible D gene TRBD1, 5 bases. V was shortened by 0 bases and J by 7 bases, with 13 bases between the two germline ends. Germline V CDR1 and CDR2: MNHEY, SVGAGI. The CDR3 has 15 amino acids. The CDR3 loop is CASSYSSQGGQPQHF. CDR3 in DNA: TGTGCCAGCAGTTACTCGAGTCAGGGTGGACAGCCCCAGCATTTT.

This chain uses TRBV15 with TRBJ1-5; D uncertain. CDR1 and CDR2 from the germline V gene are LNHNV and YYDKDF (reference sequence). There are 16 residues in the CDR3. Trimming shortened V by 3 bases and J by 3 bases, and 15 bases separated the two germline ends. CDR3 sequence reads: CATSRGGNLYNQPQHF. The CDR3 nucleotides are TGTGCCACCAGCAGGGGAGGGAACCTATACAATCAGCCCCAGCATTTT.

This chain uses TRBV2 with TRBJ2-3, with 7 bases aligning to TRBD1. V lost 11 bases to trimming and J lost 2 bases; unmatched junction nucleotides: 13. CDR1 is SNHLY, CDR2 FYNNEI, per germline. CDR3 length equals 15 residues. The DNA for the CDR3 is TGTGCCGGGCGACAGGGTTTAGGGGCCACAGATACGCAGTATTTT. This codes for CAGRQGLGATDTQYF.

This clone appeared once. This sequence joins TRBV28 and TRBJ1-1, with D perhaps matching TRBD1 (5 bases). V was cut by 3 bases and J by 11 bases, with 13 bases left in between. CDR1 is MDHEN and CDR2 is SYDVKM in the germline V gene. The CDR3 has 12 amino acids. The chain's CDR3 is CASSFGRERAFF. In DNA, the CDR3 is TGTGCCAGCAGTTTCGGCAGGGAAAGGGCTTTCTTT.

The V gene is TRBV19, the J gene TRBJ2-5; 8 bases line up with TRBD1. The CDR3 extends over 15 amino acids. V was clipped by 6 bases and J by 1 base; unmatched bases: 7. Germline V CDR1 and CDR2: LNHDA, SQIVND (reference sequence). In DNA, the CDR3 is TGTGCCAGTAGGCCGGACAGGGACTTCCAAGAGACCCAGTACTTC. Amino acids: CASRPDRDFQETQYF.

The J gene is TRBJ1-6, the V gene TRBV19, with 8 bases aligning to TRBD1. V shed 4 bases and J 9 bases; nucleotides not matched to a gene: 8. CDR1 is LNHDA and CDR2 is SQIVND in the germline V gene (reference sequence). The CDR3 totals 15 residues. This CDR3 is CASSTTGDGSSPLHF. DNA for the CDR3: TGTGCCAGTAGTACGACAGGGGATGGAAGTTCACCCCTCCACTTT.

The CDR3 sequence is CASSGLANTGELFF. The CDR3 DNA reads as TGTGCCAGTAGTGGGCTGGCGAACACCGGGGAGCTGTTTTTT. The rearrangement links TRBV19 to TRBJ2-2; D gene uncertain. This CDR3 is 14 amino acids long. The V and J ends lost 5 bases and 0 bases respectively, with 7 bases between them. Germline V lookup: CDR1 LNHDA, CDR2 SQIVND (reference sequence).

CDR3 loop: CASRDDRDQETQYF. The CDR3 DNA reads TGTGCCAGTAGGGACGACAGGGACCAAGAGACCCAGTACTTC. The chain carries TRBV19 and TRBJ2-5, with TRBD1 identical over 7 bases. Looked up from germline, CDR1 is LNHDA and CDR2 is SQIVND (reference sequence). There are 14 residues in the CDR3. Losses at the gene ends were 6 bases for V and 0 bases for J; bases not matched to a gene: 4.